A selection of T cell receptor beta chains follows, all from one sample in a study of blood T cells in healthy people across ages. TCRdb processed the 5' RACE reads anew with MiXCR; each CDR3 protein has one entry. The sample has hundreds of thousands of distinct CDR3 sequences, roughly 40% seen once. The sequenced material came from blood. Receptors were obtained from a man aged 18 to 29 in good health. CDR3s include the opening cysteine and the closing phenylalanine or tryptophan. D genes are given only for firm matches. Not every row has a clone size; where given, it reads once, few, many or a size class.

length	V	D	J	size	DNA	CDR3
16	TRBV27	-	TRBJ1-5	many	TGTGCCAGCAGCTTAGCGGGCGGATATAGCAATCAGCCCCAGCATTTT	CASSLAGGYSNQPQHF
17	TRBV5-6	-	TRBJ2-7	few	TGTGCCAGCAGCTTGGGCCCCTTAGCGGCGTCAACCAATGAGCAGTACTTC	CASSLGPLAASTNEQYF
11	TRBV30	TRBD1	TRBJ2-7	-	TGTGCCGGGGACAGGGAAGGCGAGCAGTACTTC	CAGDREGEQYF
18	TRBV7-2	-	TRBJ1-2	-	TGTGCCAGCAGCTTAGTAGCGGCCCCGGGCCACCTTAACTATGGCTACACCTTC	CASSLVAAPGHLNYGYTF
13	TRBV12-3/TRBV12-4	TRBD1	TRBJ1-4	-	TGTGCCAGCAGTCAGGGGGTCAATGAAAAACTGTTTTTT	CASSQGVNEKLFF
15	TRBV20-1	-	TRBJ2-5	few	TGCAGTGCTAGAGATCTTTCAAGCATTCAAGAGACCCAGTACTTC	CSARDLSSIQETQYF
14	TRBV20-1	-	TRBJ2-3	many	TGCAGTGCTAGTGGGACCGCCAATACAGATACGCAGTATTTT	CSASGTANTDTQYF
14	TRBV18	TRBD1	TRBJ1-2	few	TGTGCCAGCTCGCGACCGACAGGGAACTATGGCTACACCTTC	CASSRPTGNYGYTF
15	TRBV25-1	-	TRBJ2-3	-	TGTGCCAGCACCCCTCACCTAGCTGAAGCAGATACGCAGTATTTT	CASTPHLAEADTQYF
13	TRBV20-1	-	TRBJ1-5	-	TGCAGTGCTATAGGACAAGGGGTCTGGCCCCAGCATTTT	CSAIGQGVWPQHF
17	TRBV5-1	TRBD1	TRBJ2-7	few	TGCGCCAGCAGCGAAGGGACAGGGACCAAGAGCTCCTACGAGCAGTACTTC	CASSEGTGTKSSYEQYF
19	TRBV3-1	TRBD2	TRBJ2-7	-	TGTGCCAGCAGCCAAGATGGCTCGGGGGCGGGAGGAACTAACCTTGACCAGTACTTC	CASSQDGSGAGGTNLDQYF
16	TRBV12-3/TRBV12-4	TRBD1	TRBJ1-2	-	TGTGCCGGCAGCCCAACCGGGACAGGGGTGAGCTATGGCTACACCTTC	CAGSPTGTGVSYGYTF
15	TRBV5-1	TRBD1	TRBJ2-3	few	TGCGCCAGCAGCTTTTACAGGGGTGGCACAGATACGCAGTATTTT	CASSFYRGGTDTQYF
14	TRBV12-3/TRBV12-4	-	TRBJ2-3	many	TGTGCCAGCAGTCCGCGTATTAGCACAGATACGCAGTATTTT	CASSPRISTDTQYF
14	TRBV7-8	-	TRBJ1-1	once	TGTGCCGGCAGCTTATCGTGGACCTCCACTGAAGCTTTCTTT	CAGSLSWTSTEAFF
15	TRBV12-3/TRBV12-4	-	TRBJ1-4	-	TGTGCCAGCAGTTTAATGGGGGCGACTAATGAAAAACTGTTTTTT	CASSLMGATNEKLFF
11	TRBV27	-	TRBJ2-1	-	TGTGCCAGCAGTCCAGGGGGGGTGCAGTTCTTC	CASSPGGVQFF
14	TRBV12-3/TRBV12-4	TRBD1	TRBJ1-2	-	TGTGCCAGCAGTTTGGCGACAGGGTTGAGTGGCTACACCTTC	CASSLATGLSGYTF
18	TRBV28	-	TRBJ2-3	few	TGTGCCAGCAGTTTGTTCGCAGCCTCTGGGGGTAACACAGATACGCAGTATTTT	CASSLFAASGGNTDTQYF
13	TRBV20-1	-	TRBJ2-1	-	TGCAGTGCTCAAGGGGCCATACCCAATGAGCAGTTCTTC	CSAQGAIPNEQFF
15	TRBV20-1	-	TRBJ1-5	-	TGCGGTGCTAAAATGGGGGGCGATTGGGATCAGCCCCAGCATTTT	CGAKMGGDWDQPQHF
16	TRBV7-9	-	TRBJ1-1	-	TGTGCCAGCAGTACAACCTCGACGGGTGGGAATACTGAAGCTTTCTTT	CASSTTSTGGNTEAFF
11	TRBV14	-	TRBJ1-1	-	TGTGCCAGCAGCGCCAGCACTGAAGCTTTCTTT	CASSASTEAFF
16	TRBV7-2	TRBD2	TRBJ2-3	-	TGTGCCAGCAGCTTAGGTAGCGGGGGGACCTCAGATACGCAGTATTTT	CASSLGSGGTSDTQYF
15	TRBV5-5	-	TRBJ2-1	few	TGTGCCAGCAGCTTGACTAGGGCGACCTACAATGAGCAGTTCTTC	CASSLTRATYNEQFF
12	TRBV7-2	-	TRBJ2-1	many	TGTGCCAGCAGCTTAACTAGCAATGAGCAGTTCTTC	CASSLTSNEQFF
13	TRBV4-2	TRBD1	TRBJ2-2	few	TGTGCCAGCAGCCCGACAGGGGACGGGGAGCTGTTTTTT	CASSPTGDGELFF
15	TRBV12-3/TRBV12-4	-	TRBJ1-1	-	TGTGCCAGCAGGCCTACGGGACACCGGAACACTGAAGCTTTCTTT	CASRPTGHRNTEAFF
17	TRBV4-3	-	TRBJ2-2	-	TGCGCCAGCAGCCAAGGTGCAGTTTTAGGGAACACCGGGGAGCTGTTTTTT	CASSQGAVLGNTGELFF
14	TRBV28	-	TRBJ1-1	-	TGTGCCAGCACCCCCCCGGGGGCGAGGACTGAAGCTTTCTTT	CASTPPGARTEAFF
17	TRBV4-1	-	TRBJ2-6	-	TGCGCCAGCAGCCTGGTGGGCCCGGGTTCTGGGGCCAACGTCCTGACTTTC	CASSLVGPGSGANVLTF
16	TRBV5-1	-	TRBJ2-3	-	TGCGCCAGCAGCTTGGCCCGCACTGTACACACAGATACGCAGTATTTT	CASSLARTVHTDTQYF
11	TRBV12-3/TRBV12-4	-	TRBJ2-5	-	TGTGCCAGCAGTGCACAGGGTACCCAGTACTTC	CASSAQGTQYF
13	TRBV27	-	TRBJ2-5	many	TGTGCCAGCAACATACAGGGTCGAGAGACCCAGTACTTC	CASNIQGRETQYF
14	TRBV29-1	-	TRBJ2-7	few	TGCAGCGTTGAGGGGGACACCATTCCCTACGAGCAGTACTTC	CSVEGDTIPYEQYF
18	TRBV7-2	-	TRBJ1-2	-	TGTGCCAGCAGCTTAGTGGGATGGGGAGGGGTAGAGACCTATGGCTACACCTTC	CASSLVGWGGVETYGYTF
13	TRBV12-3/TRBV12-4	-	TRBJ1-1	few	TGTGCCAGCAGTTTAGAATGGTCTGGGGACGCTTTCTTT	CASSLEWSGDAFF
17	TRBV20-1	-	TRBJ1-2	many	TGCAGTGCTAGAGTCGATCCCGACCCAGAGGCGGACTATGGCTACACCTTC	CSARVDPDPEADYGYTF
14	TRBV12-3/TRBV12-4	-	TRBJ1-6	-	TGTGCCAGCAGTTTAAGTCAGGGGAATTCACCCCTCCACTTT	CASSLSQGNSPLHF
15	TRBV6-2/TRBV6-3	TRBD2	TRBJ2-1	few	TGTGCCAGCAGTTACGGAACTAGCGGCGGCTATGAGCAGTTCTTC	CASSYGTSGGYEQFF